The 20 T cell receptor beta chains presented below share a single source sample, sequenced in a study of blood T cells in healthy people across ages. Through a sample-barcoded 5' primer and a J-beta primer mix, a second PCR was run for roughly 6 to 12 cycles. MiXCR was run by TCRdb on the 5' RACE reads, yielding one entry per CDR3 protein. The sample lists roughly 800,000 distinct CDR3 sequences, 20% to 25% occurring once. This sample also appeared in a second study, on T cells of mothers and their children.

The sample comprised blood. Source of these receptors: a boy younger than 18 in good health.

The V call is TRBV4-1, the J call TRBJ2-5; 9 nucleotides agree with TRBD2. This CDR3 is 14 amino acids long. With 3 bases clipped from V and 3 bases from J, the junction kept 2 bases outside the gene matches. CDR1 and CDR2 from the germline V gene are MGHRA and YSYEKL. The CDR3 region is CASSQRGGEETQYF. The CDR3 coding sequence is TGCGCCAGCAGCCAGCGGGGGGGCGAAGAGACCCAGTACTTC.

The chain recombines TRBV28 with TRBJ2-7; 11 bases fit TRBD1. Germline assignment: CDR1 MDHEN and CDR2 SYDVKM. The CDR3 totals 16 residues. With 5 bases clipped from V and 2 bases from J, the junction kept 8 bases outside the gene matches. The CDR3 region is CASSTRTGGLTYEQYF. CDR3 bases: TGTGCCAGCAGTACCAGGACAGGGGGCCTCACCTACGAGCAGTACTTC.

This clonotype was picked up a small number of times. Given the absence of the conserved phenylalanine or tryptophan at the CDR3 end, a read error is likely. The chain is built from TRBV7-9 and TRBJ1-2; the D gene is possibly TRBD1 (6 bases). Deletions cut 4 bases from V and 3 bases from J, with 9 bases between. The CDR3 extends over 13 amino acids. CDR1 is SEHNR, CDR2 FQNEAQ, per germline (reference sequence). The CDR3 region is CASSWAGDYGYTS. CDR3 bases: TGTGCCAGCAGCTGGGCAGGGGACTATGGCTACACCTCC.

The chain carries TRBV28 and TRBJ1-1; D possibly corresponds to TRBD1 (6 bases). This CDR3 comprises 17 residues. Trimming took off 3 bases at V and 6 bases at J, with 23 bases between the two ends. Germline values: CDR1 MDHEN, CDR2 SYDVKM. CDR3 amino acids: CASSLDKRQEIVAEAFF. The CDR3 DNA sequence: TGTGCCAGCAGTTTGGACAAGCGACAGGAAATTGTCGCTGAAGCTTTCTTT.

The chain is built from TRBV11-2 and TRBJ2-3; the D is unclear. This CDR3 spans 14 amino acids. Trimming took off 6 bases at V and 0 bases at J, with 10 bases between the two ends. CDR1 and CDR2 from the germline V gene are SGHAT and FQNNGV. CDR3 residues: CASSTVSSTDTQYF. CDR3 nucleotide sequence: TGTGCCAGCAGTACAGTGTCTAGCACAGATACGCAGTATTTT. Based on the CDR3 plus reference TRBV11-2 and TRBJ2-3, the full variable domain is EAGVAQSPRYKIIEKRQSVAFWCNPISGHATLYWYQQILGQGPKLLIQFQNNGVVDDSQLPKDRFSAERLKGVDSTLKIQPAKLEDSAVYLCASSTVSSTDTQYFGPGTRLTVL.

The V and J genes are TRBV28 and TRBJ1-3, with a tentative D call TRBD1 (6 bases). CDR3 size: 15 residues. CDR1 and CDR2 from the germline V gene are MDHEN and SYDVKM. V was clipped by 3 bases and J by 3 bases, with 12 bases between them. CDR3 region: CASSLPGAYGNTIYF. The CDR3 DNA follows: TGTGCCAGCAGTTTGCCGGGGGCTTATGGAAACACCATATATTTT.

This clonotype has more than one count but fewer than ten. This chain links TRBV28 with TRBJ1-1, with D maybe TRBD1 (5 bases). The CDR3 totals 15 residues. The V end lost 3 bases, the J end lost 7 bases, and 18 bases lay between the germline ends. CDR1 MDHEN and CDR2 SYDVKM come from the germline V gene. CDR3 DNA sequence: TGTGCCAGCAGTTTGACAGCACCGGGACGGAATGAAGCTTTCTTT. Translated: CASSLTAPGRNEAFF.

The chain has TRBV5-1 and TRBJ2-2; D is uncertain. The germline V gene encodes CDR1 SGHRS and CDR2 YFSETQ. The V gene lost 0 bases and the J gene lost 2 bases, with 11 bases spanning the gap. The CDR3 has 16 residues. DNA of the CDR3: TGCGCCAGCAGCTTGGCTACGACGGCCAACACCGGGGAGCTGTTTTTT. Its translation: CASSLATTANTGELFF.

CDR3 protein: CASSKPGIGYNEQFF. The CDR3 DNA reads TGTGCCAGCAGCAAACCGGGGATCGGGTACAATGAGCAGTTCTTC. The gene calls are TRBV6-6 and TRBJ2-1, with a tentative D call TRBD2 (5 bases). With 6 bases removed from V and 4 bases from J, the gap between germline ends came to 16 bases. This CDR3 contains 15 residues. Germline CDR1 reads MNHNY; CDR2 reads SVGAGI (reference sequence).

The chain is built from TRBV15 and TRBJ2-5; D tentatively reads TRBD1 or TRBD2 (5 bases each). The germline gives CDR1 LNHNV, CDR2 YYDKDF (reference sequence). This CDR3 has 15 residues. V shed 0 bases and J shed 7 bases, with 15 bases lying between them. The CDR3 sequence: CATSRDLAGTLTQYF. DNA for the CDR3: TGTGCCACCAGCAGAGATCTGGCAGGGACCCTGACCCAGTACTTC.

The chain links TRBV4-3 to TRBJ1-3; TRBD1 matches 8 bases. The V and J ends lost 0 bases and 3 bases, in that order; junction bases with no gene match: 1. The CDR3 consists of 15 residues. Germline CDR1 is LGHNA and CDR2 is YSLEER. CDR3 bases: TGCGCCAGCAGCCAAGACAGGGGGCTTGGAAACACCATATATTTT. Its protein is CASSQDRGLGNTIYF.

The J gene is TRBJ2-2, the V gene TRBV18, with 14 positions matching TRBD2. This CDR3 contains 17 residues. The germline V gene encodes CDR1 KGHSH and CDR2 LQKENI. J lost 6 bases, V lost 3 bases, and 6 bases had no gene match. The CDR3 coding sequence is TGTGCCAGCTCACCTTGGACTAGCGGGAGGAATGCCGGGGAGCTGTTTTTT. As protein: CASSPWTSGRNAGELFF.

The V gene is TRBV13, the J gene TRBJ2-1, with 10 positions matching TRBD1. The V and J ends lost 5 bases and 6 bases, in that order; junction bases with no gene match: 7. Germline CDR1 is PRHDT and CDR2 is FYEKMQ (reference sequence). This CDR3 comprises 15 residues. The CDR3 nucleotides read TGTGCCAGCAGCCATGACAGGGGGCTCGGCAATGAGCAGTTCTTC. Protein sequence: CASSHDRGLGNEQFF.

The chain has TRBV20-1 and TRBJ2-7; TRBD2 matches at 10 bases. Germline lookup yields CDR1 DFQATT and CDR2 SNEGSKA (reference sequence). This CDR3 spans 13 amino acids. Germline trimming cut 1 base from V and 6 bases from J; bases unmatched to any gene: 3. This chain's CDR3 is CSARGTSGSEQYF. Here the CDR3 DNA reads TGCAGTGCTAGAGGGACTAGCGGATCCGAGCAGTACTTC.

The V and J genes are TRBV29-1 and TRBJ2-5; D might be TRBD1 (6 bases). The V gene's germline CDR1 is SQVTM and CDR2 ANQGSEA. The CDR3 is made up of 14 amino acids. V was cut by 5 bases and J by 3 bases, with 16 bases left in between. The CDR3 bases are TGCAGCGTTAAAAACAGGGACCGAAAAGAGACCCAGTACTTC. This codes for CSVKNRDRKETQYF. Full variable domain (remainder filled in from reference TRBV29-1 and TRBJ2-5): SAVISQKPSRDICQRGTSLTIQCQVDSQVTMMFWYRQQPGQSLTLIATANQGSEATYESGFVIDKFPISRPNLTFSTLTVSNMSPEDSSIYLCSVKNRDRKETQYFGPGTRLLVL.

A few counts support this clonotype. The chain couples TRBV12-3 or TRBV12-4 to TRBJ2-5; the D gene could be TRBD1 or TRBD2 (5 bases each). This CDR3 is built from 14 residues. Trimming pared 1 base from V and 6 bases from J, leaving 12 bases between. CDR3 DNA sequence: TGTGCCAGCAGTTTAGGCGGCCCGGGGCAGACCCAGTACTTC. Residues: CASSLGGPGQTQYF.

This rearrangement joins TRBV4-3 to TRBJ2-7; unclear D gene. CDR3 length equals 16 residues. The V end lost 0 bases, the J end lost 0 bases, and 12 bases lay between the germline ends. The germline gives CDR1 LGHNA, CDR2 YSLEER. The CDR3 loop reads CASSQDRVDLSYEQYF. The CDR3 DNA sequence: TGCGCCAGCAGCCAAGATAGGGTTGACCTCTCCTACGAGCAGTACTTC.

The V call is TRBV9, the J call TRBJ1-2; TRBD1 agrees at 8 bases. With 4 bases clipped from V and 0 bases from J, the junction kept 11 bases outside the gene matches. Germline V CDR1 and CDR2: SGDLS, YYNGEE. This CDR3 contains 17 residues. CDR3: CASSIEVGQGANYGYTF. In nucleotides, the CDR3 is TGTGCCAGCAGCATAGAAGTCGGACAGGGAGCTAACTATGGCTACACCTTC. Combining the CDR3 with reference TRBV9 and TRBJ1-2 gives the whole variable domain DSGVTQTPKHLITATGQRVTLRCSPRSGDLSVYWYQQSLDQGLQFLIQYYNGEERAKGNILERFSAQQFPDLHSELNLSSLELGDSALYFCASSIEVGQGANYGYTFGSGTRLTVV.

A few counts support this clonotype. The rearrangement uses TRBV10-3 and TRBJ2-7; a weak D match, TRBD2 (6 bases). The CDR3 loop spans 12 amino acids. CDR1 and CDR2 (germline): ENHRY, SYGVKD. Trimming removed 6 bases from V and 3 bases from J, with 9 bases in between. CDR3 amino acids: CAIRGLYYEQYF. The CDR3 DNA follows: TGTGCCATCAGGGGACTCTACTACGAGCAGTACTTC.

This clonotype was seen a handful of times. The chain is built from TRBV29-1 and TRBJ1-4; 9 bases map to TRBD1. After removal of 7 bases from V and 7 bases from J, the junction contained 7 bases not matched to a gene. The CDR3 runs 13 residues. Germline assignment: CDR1 SQVTM and CDR2 ANQGSEA. The DNA of the CDR3 is TGCAGCGCTACAGGGGGCCTCGCTGAAAAACTGTTTTTT. Its translation: CSATGGLAEKLFF.